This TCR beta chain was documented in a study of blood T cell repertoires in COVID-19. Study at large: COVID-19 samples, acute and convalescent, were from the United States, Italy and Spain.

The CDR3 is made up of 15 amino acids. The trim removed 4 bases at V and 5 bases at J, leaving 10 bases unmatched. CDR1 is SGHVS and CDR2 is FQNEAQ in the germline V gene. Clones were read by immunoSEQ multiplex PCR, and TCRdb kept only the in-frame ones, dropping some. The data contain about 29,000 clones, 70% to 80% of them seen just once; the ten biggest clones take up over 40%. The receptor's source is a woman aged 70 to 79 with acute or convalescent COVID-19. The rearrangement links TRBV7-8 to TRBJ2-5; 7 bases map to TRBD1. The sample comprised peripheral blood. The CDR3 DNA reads TGTGCCAGCAGCTCATTAAAGGGGGCAGGGGAGACCCAGTACTTC. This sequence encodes CASSSLKGAGETQYF. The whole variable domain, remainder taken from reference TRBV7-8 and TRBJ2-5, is GAGVSQSPRYKVAKRGQDVALRCDPISGHVSLFWYQQALGQGPEFLTYFQNEAQLDKSGLPSDRFFAERPEGSVSTLKIQRTQQEDSAVYLCASSSLKGAGETQYFGPGTRLLVL.